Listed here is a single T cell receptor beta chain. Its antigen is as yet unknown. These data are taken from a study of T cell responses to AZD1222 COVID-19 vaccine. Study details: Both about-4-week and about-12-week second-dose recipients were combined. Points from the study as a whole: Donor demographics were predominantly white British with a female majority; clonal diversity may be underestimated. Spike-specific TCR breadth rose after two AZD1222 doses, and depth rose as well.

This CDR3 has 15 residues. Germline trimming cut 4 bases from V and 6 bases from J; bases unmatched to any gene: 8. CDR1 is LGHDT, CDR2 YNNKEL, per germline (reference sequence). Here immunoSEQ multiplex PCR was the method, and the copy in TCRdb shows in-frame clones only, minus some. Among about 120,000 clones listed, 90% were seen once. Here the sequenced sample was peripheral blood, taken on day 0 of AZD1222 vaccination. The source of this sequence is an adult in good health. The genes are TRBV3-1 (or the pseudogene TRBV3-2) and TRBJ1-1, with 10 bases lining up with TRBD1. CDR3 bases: TGTGCCAGCAGCCGCCCCGGACAGGGGGTGGCTGAAGCTTTCTTT. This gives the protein CASSRPGQGVAEAFF.